This entry lists 5 T cell receptor beta chains sequenced from one sample in a study of blood T cell repertoires in COVID-19. Some clones are missing from TCRdb's copy, which holds only in-frame ones; the method was immunoSEQ multiplex PCR. This table has 210,000 or so clones, 89% appearing once. What was sequenced was peripheral blood. Every receptor here comes from a woman aged 35 to 49 with acute or convalescent COVID-19.

This chain connects TRBV2 to TRBJ2-5, with a tentative D call TRBD2 (6 bases). V lost 11 bases and J lost 0, with 10 bases in between. The germline V gene has CDR1 SNHLY and CDR2 FYNNEI. The CDR3 consists of 12 residues. CDR3 coding DNA: TGTGCCGGTAGCGGACACCAAGAGACCCAGTACTTC. This translates into CAGSGHQETQYF.

The rearrangement uses TRBV12-3 or TRBV12-4 and TRBJ2-2, with TRBD2 as a possible D gene (5 bases). This CDR3 comprises 12 residues. The V end was cut by 4 bases, the J end by 7 bases, with 7 bases between. Here the CDR3 DNA reads TGTGCCAGCAGTTGGGCGGGCGGGGAGCTGTTTTTT. Translation: CASSWAGGELFF.

The genes are TRBV5-1 and TRBJ2-5; 8 nucleotides agree with TRBD2. The CDR3 loop spans 16 amino acids. The trim removed 0 bases at V and 6 bases at J, leaving 10 bases unmatched. CDR1 is SGHRS, CDR2 YFSETQ, per germline. The CDR3 sequence is CASSLEASGGGKTQYF. Written as DNA, the CDR3 is TGCGCCAGCAGCTTGGAGGCAAGCGGGGGCGGGAAGACCCAGTACTTC. Based on the CDR3 plus reference TRBV5-1 and TRBJ2-5, the full variable domain is KAGVTQTPRYLIKTRGQQVTLSCSPISGHRSVSWYQQTPGQGLQFLFEYFSETQRNKGNFPGRFSGRQFSNSRSEMNVSTLELGDSALYLCASSLEASGGGKTQYFGPGTRLLVL.

V and J are TRBV18 and TRBJ2-5; no firm D call. Trimming pared 2 bases from V and 0 bases from J, leaving 7 bases between. Germline loops: CDR1 KGHSH, CDR2 LQKENI. The CDR3 contains 14 residues. CDR3 region: CASSPATYQETQYF. Here the CDR3 DNA reads TGTGCCAGCTCACCAGCGACATACCAAGAGACCCAGTACTTC.

This chain joins TRBV11-2 and TRBJ1-1; no clear D. V lost 2 bases and J 4 bases, leaving 11 bases between the germline ends. The CDR3 runs 14 residues. Germline assignment: CDR1 SGHAT and CDR2 FQNNGV. CDR3 in DNA: TGTGCCAGCAGCTTAAGGGAGTTGGGCACTGAAGCTTTCTTT. Translated, it gives CASSLRELGTEAFF. The full variable domain, completed using reference TRBV11-2 and TRBJ1-1, is EAGVAQSPRYKIIEKRQSVAFWCNPISGHATLYWYQQILGQGPKLLIQFQNNGVVDDSQLPKDRFSAERLKGVDSTLKIQPAKLEDSAVYLCASSLRELGTEAFFGQGTRLTVV.